The 24 T cell receptor beta chains below were found in one sample sequenced in a study of cytomegalovirus exposure and HLA in healthy donors. Data came from immunoSEQ multiplex PCR; TCRdb stores just in-frame clones and leaves some out. Of 150,000 to 200,000 clones listed, approximately 88% were seen once; the top ten hold less than 8.5%. Material: PBMCs. The receptor source for this set is a man aged 18-30 years in good health and CMV-seropositive.

J is TRBJ2-6 and V is TRBV27; tentatively, D is TRBD1 (5 bases). V was cut by 5 bases and J by 8 bases, with 13 bases left in between. Germline-derived CDR1 and CDR2 are MNHEY and SMNVEV (reference sequence). The CDR3 spans 14 residues. This CDR3 is CASSTLGVTNVLTF. In DNA form, the CDR3 reads TGTGCCAGCAGTACCTTAGGGGTAACCAACGTCCTGACTTTC.

This sequence joins TRBV4-2 and TRBJ2-7, with TRBD2 matching over 10 bases. With 0 bases clipped from V and 6 bases from J, the junction kept 5 bases outside the gene matches. The CDR3 length is 15 residues. In germline, CDR1 is LGHNA, CDR2 YNFKEQ. The chain's CDR3 is CASSQDLAGAGEQYF. CDR3 DNA sequence: TGTGCCAGCAGCCAAGATCTAGCGGGAGCCGGCGAGCAGTACTTC.

The chain carries TRBV4-1 and TRBJ2-1, with 8 bases fitting TRBD2. The J segment lost 10 bases and the V segment lost 3 bases, leaving 5 bases of the junction unmatched. Germline CDR1 and CDR2: MGHRA and YSYEKL. The CDR3 extends over 13 amino acids. CDR3 DNA: TGCGCCAGCAGCCAGGGGAGCGGGGGCGAGCAGTTCTTC. Its protein product is CASSQGSGGEQFF.

This clone was detected ten times or more. CDR3 DNA sequence: TGTGCCAGCAGTTTAGGGGGCGCAAGGAACGAGCAGTACTTC. Residues: CASSLGGARNEQYF. The chain carries TRBV27 and TRBJ2-7, with D tentatively TRBD1 (6 bases). The CDR3 covers 14 residues. Between the trimmed V and J ends, which lost 2 bases and 5 bases, there was a span of 13 bases. CDR1 is MNHEY, CDR2 SMNVEV, per germline (reference sequence).

Only a few counts were recorded for this clone. The J gene is TRBJ1-4, the V gene TRBV30; unclear D gene. Germline V gene data show CDR1 as GTSNPN and CDR2 as SVGIG (reference sequence). Deletions cut 4 bases from V and 7 bases from J, with 13 bases between. The CDR3 length is 13 residues. The CDR3 DNA follows: TGTGCCTGGATCCCCGCCGGGAGTGAAAAACTGTTTTTT. This translates into CAWIPAGSEKLFF.

This clone was detected once. The chain employs TRBV5-6 and TRBJ2-2; D possibly corresponds to TRBD2 (6 bases). Germline-derived CDR1 and CDR2 are SGHDT and YYEEEE. The CDR3 sequence is 16 residues long. Between the trimmed V and J ends, which lost 0 bases and 0 bases, there was a span of 9 bases. In nucleotides, the CDR3 is TGTGCCAGCAGCTTGGCAGTAGCGGCGAACACCGGGGAGCTGTTTTTT. Its protein is CASSLAVAANTGELFF.

This clone was recorded many times. The chain is built from TRBV7-6 and TRBJ2-7; 9 nucleotides agree with TRBD2. Trimming at V came to 1 base and at J to 2 bases, leaving 3 bases not matched to a gene. CDR3 size: 15 residues. Germline CDR1 is SGHVS and CDR2 is FNYEAQ. The CDR3 protein is CASSLVAGAPYEQYF. CDR3 DNA: TGTGCCAGCAGCTTAGTAGCGGGAGCCCCCTACGAGCAGTACTTC.

This clone was observed once. The genes are TRBV28 and TRBJ1-3, with D unclear. Trimming cost V 8 bases and J 0 bases, with 17 bases left between them. The CDR3 is 16 amino acids. From germline, CDR1 is MDHEN and CDR2 SYDVKM. The CDR3 DNA follows: TGTGCCAGCCGAGGCCCGGCGGAGTACTCTGGAAACACCATATATTTT. As protein: CASRGPAEYSGNTIYF.

This clone was observed once. V gene TRBV27 combines with J gene TRBJ1-2, with D unresolved. The CDR3 extends over 13 amino acids. Between the trimmed V and J ends, which lost 2 bases and 7 bases, there was a span of 11 bases. The germline gives CDR1 MNHEY, CDR2 SMNVEV (reference sequence). CDR3 coding DNA: TGTGCCAGCAGTTTAATCACCCAGCGTGGCTACACCTTC. The encoded protein is CASSLITQRGYTF.

J is TRBJ1-2 and V is TRBV30, with TRBD1 as a possible D gene (6 bases). Germline V lookup: CDR1 GTSNPN, CDR2 SVGIG (reference sequence). The CDR3 is 13 residues long. V lost 1 base and J 1 base, leaving 7 bases between the germline ends. The CDR3 is CAWSAGVNYGYTF. DNA for the CDR3: TGTGCCTGGAGTGCAGGGGTTAACTATGGCTACACCTTC.

The chain links TRBV30 to TRBJ1-1; 7 bases map to TRBD1. CDR1 is GTSNPN, CDR2 SVGIG, per germline (reference sequence). The V segment lost 2 bases and the J segment 0 bases; nucleotides outside the gene matches: 6. The CDR3 is 15 amino acids. CDR3 region: CAWSPRGQLNTEAFF. The CDR3 region has the DNA TGTGCCTGGAGTCCCCGGGGACAGTTGAACACTGAAGCTTTCTTT.

The chain couples TRBV7-6 to TRBJ2-2; D not certain. Trimming took off 2 bases at V and 6 bases at J, with 4 bases between the two ends. Germline CDR1 reads SGHVS; CDR2 reads FNYEAQ. The CDR3 length is 12 residues. CDR3 region: CASSLFSGELFF. As DNA, the CDR3 is TGTGCCAGCAGCTTATTCTCCGGGGAGCTGTTTTTT. The variable domain in full, with the rest retrieved from reference TRBV7-6 and TRBJ2-2, is GAGVSQSPRYKVTKRGQDVALRCDPISGHVSLYWYRQALGQGPEFLTYFNYEAQQDKSGLPNDRFSAERPEGSISTLTIQRTEQRDSAMYRCASSLFSGELFFGEGSRLTVL.

V gene TRBV4-2 combines with J gene TRBJ2-1; tentatively, D is TRBD2 (6 bases). V shed 1 base and J shed 8 bases, with 15 bases lying between them. Germline CDR1 is LGHNA and CDR2 is YNFKEQ. The length of the CDR3 is 15 residues. The CDR3 DNA reads TGTGCCAGCAGCCAAGTTACGCCCCCGGGGGATGAGCAGTTCTTC. It encodes CASSQVTPPGDEQFF.

The chain links TRBV5-1 to TRBJ2-2, with 7 nucleotides matching TRBD2. The V segment lost 0 bases and the J segment 1 base; nucleotides outside the gene matches: 6. Germline V lookup: CDR1 SGHRS, CDR2 YFSETQ. The CDR3 length is 17 residues. CDR3 protein: CASSLAPLAENTGELFF. In DNA, the CDR3 is TGCGCCAGCAGCTTGGCACCGCTAGCGGAGAACACCGGGGAGCTGTTTTTT.

The V and J genes are TRBV30 and TRBJ1-5, with D possibly matching TRBD1 (5 bases). V lost 0 bases and J 3 bases, leaving 15 bases between the germline ends. This CDR3 region has 16 residues. Germline CDR1 is GTSNPN and CDR2 is SVGIG (reference sequence). As DNA, the CDR3 is TGTGCCTGGAGTGTTGGGGGAGGTCAGGACAATCAGCCCCAGCATTTT. It is translated as CAWSVGGGQDNQPQHF.

The chain employs TRBV30 and TRBJ2-1; weak D call: TRBD2 (6 bases). The germline gives CDR1 GTSNPN, CDR2 SVGIG (reference sequence). With 0 bases removed from V and 12 bases from J, the gap between germline ends came to 12 bases. The CDR3 loop spans 12 amino acids. The CDR3: CAWSVGGRWQFF. The CDR3 DNA reads as TGTGCCTGGAGTGTGGGTGGGAGGTGGCAGTTCTTC. The full variable domain, completed using reference TRBV30 and TRBJ2-1, is SQTIHQWPATLVQPVGSPLSLECTVEGTSNPNLYWYRQAAGRGLQLLFYSVGIGQISSEVPQNLSASRPQDRQFILSSKKLLLSDSGFYLCAWSVGGRWQFFGPGTRLTVL.

The J gene is TRBJ2-3, the V gene TRBV7-2, with 11 positions matching TRBD1. Germline values: CDR1 SGHTA, CDR2 FQGNSA. Unmatched junction bases numbered 8, after V lost 4 bases and J lost 5 bases. CDR3 length equals 16 residues. CDR3 nucleotide sequence: TGTGCCAGCAGCTCGTCGGGGACAGGGGGAAGAGATACGCAGTATTTT. Protein: CASSSSGTGGRDTQYF.

The rearrangement uses TRBV11-3 and TRBJ2-1, with D possibly being TRBD1 (5 bases). Germline values: CDR1 SGHNT, CDR2 YENEEA. CDR3 length equals 15 residues. The V and J ends lost 4 bases and 7 bases respectively, with 17 bases between them. CDR3 sequence reads: CASSSSRVEGNEQFF. The CDR3 DNA reads TGTGCCAGCAGCTCGTCCAGGGTAGAAGGTAATGAGCAGTTCTTC.

The chain carries TRBV7-3 and TRBJ2-2, with 8 bases that match TRBD1. The CDR3 length is 14 residues. Germline CDR1 reads SGHTA; CDR2 reads FQGTGA. Germline trimming cut 5 bases from V and 6 bases from J; bases unmatched to any gene: 5. CDR3 nucleotide sequence: TGTGCCAGCAGCACACAGACAGGGGCCGGGGAGCTGTTTTTT. Protein: CASSTQTGAGELFF.

This chain links TRBV9 with TRBJ2-3; perhaps TRBD2 as D (6 bases). CDR1 is SGDLS, CDR2 YYNGEE, per germline. Trimming shortened V by 3 bases and J by 0 bases, and 14 bases separated the two germline ends. This CDR3 is built from 16 residues. CDR3 nucleotides: TGTGCCAGCAGCGGTGGATCCAGCGGGAGCACAGATACGCAGTATTTT. It yields the protein CASSGGSSGSTDTQYF.

The V and J genes are TRBV11-1 and TRBJ2-1; D is uncertain. The germline CDR1 and CDR2 sequences are SGHAT and FQDESV (reference sequence). The CDR3 extends over 14 amino acids. The V and J ends lost 0 bases and 4 bases respectively, with 7 bases between them. The CDR3 region is CASSLAGLYNEQFF. The CDR3 nucleotides are TGTGCCAGCAGCTTAGCGGGCTTATACAATGAGCAGTTCTTC.

The chain employs TRBV6-5 and TRBJ2-3, with a possible D match to TRBD2 (5 bases). The CDR3 has 14 amino acids. CDR1 and CDR2 (germline): MNHEY, SVGAGI. V dropped 7 bases and J dropped 4 bases, with 15 bases sitting between them. The CDR3 here is CASKTPLGADTQYF. In DNA form, the CDR3 reads TGTGCCAGCAAGACACCCCTCGGGGCAGATACGCAGTATTTT.

This chain joins TRBV27 and TRBJ2-7; D may be TRBD2 (6 bases). V shed 2 bases and J shed 9 bases, with 14 bases lying between them. Germline CDR1 reads MNHEY; CDR2 reads SMNVEV (reference sequence). This CDR3 comprises 13 residues. The CDR3 sequence is CASSLRGGVGQYF. The CDR3 region has the DNA TGTGCCAGCAGTTTAAGGGGCGGGGTAGGGCAGTACTTC.

The chain combines TRBV6-1 with TRBJ1-1; D call uncertain. Germline loops: CDR1 MNHNS, CDR2 SASEGT. The CDR3 runs to 15 residues. Trimming shortened V by 6 bases and J by 0 bases, and 14 bases separated the two germline ends. The chain's CDR3 is CASRAPGGMNTEAFF. The DNA for the CDR3 is TGTGCCAGCAGGGCGCCGGGAGGCATGAACACTGAAGCTTTCTTT.